This T cell receptor (beta chain) is from a study of identical twins. The authors used template switching to add a universal primer site and gave cDNA unique molecular identifiers. Using its own MiXCR run on the 5' RACE reads, TCRdb lists one record per CDR3 protein. The sample carries some 1,700,000 distinct CDR3 sequences, less than 40% recorded once. Findings and caveats of the study: Insertions were fewer in abundant cord blood beta clonotypes, whereas memory repertoires showed none of this pattern.

This clonotype has at least ten counts. Its antigen remains unknown. The CDR3 has 13 amino acids. The V and J ends lost 4 bases and 2 bases respectively, with 9 bases between them. This TCR derives from a newborn girl in good health. The material sequenced was cord blood. The rearrangement uses TRBV12-3 or TRBV12-4 and TRBJ2-7; no clear D. The DNA of the CDR3 is TGTGCCAGCAGTTGGAACGGAGCCTACGAGCAGTACTTC. Translated, it gives CASSWNGAYEQYF.